The clone carrying this T cell receptor (beta chain) was seen more than once but under ten times. As yet, its antigen is unknown. The data stem from a study of T cell repertoires in cytomegalovirus infection. Across the whole study: Recently identified HLA-C-restricted and well-studied HLA-B-restricted CMV epitopes were used. Public signatures in TCR beta pointed to CMV infection and matching HLA type.

Whole-study findings and limits: Summed frequency of public TCR beta families distinguished CMV carriers with the relevant HLA. HLA-C-restricted CMV-specific TCR beta clonotypes prevailed in the ex vivo response.

Between the trimmed V and J ends, which lost 8 bases and 0 bases, there was a span of 11 bases. The CDR3 contains 14 residues. TCRdb independently ran MiXCR on the reads; one entry per CDR3 protein. The sample consists of approximately 990,000 distinct CDR3 sequences, under 40% of them appearing once. The sequences come from cultured CD8+ T cells from PBMCs, collected from culture after CMV antigen stimulation. This receptor was obtained from a human donor in good health (CMV status not recorded). Some clones in this sample may be carry-over from other donors' samples. The rearrangement links TRBV12-3 or TRBV12-4 to TRBJ2-1; a weak D match, TRBD2 (5 bases). CDR3 in amino acids: CASSGVYSYNEQFF. In nucleotides, the CDR3 is TGTGCCAGCTCCGGGGTTTACTCCTACAATGAGCAGTTCTTC.